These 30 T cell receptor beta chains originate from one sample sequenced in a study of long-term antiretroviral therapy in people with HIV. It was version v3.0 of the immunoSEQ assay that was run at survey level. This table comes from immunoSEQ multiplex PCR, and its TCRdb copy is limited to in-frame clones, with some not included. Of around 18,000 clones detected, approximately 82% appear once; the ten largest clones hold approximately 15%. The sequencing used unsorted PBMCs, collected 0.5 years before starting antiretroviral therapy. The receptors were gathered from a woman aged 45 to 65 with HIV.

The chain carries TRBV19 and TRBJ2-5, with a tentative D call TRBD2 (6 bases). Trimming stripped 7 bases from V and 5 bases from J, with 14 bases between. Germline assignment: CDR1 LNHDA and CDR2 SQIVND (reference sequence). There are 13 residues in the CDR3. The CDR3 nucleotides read TGTGCCAGTATAAAGTCGGGGGAGGAGACCCAGTACTTC. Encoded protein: CASIKSGEETQYF.

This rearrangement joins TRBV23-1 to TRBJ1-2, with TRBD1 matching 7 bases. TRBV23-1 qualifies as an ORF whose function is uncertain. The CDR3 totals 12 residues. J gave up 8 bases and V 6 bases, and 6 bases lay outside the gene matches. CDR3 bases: TGCGCCAGCAGATACAGGGGTTGCGGCTACACCTTC. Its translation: CASRYRGCGYTF.

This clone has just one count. The DNA of the CDR3 is TGCGCCAGCAGCCCTCCATCGGGGGGTCACCAGTTCTTC. This sequence encodes CASSPPSGGHQFF. The chain couples TRBV5-1 to TRBJ2-1, with TRBD2 matching 7 bases. V lost 4 bases, J lost 13 bases, and 11 bases stayed unmatched. The length of the CDR3 is 13 residues. From germline, CDR1 is SGHRS and CDR2 YFSETQ.

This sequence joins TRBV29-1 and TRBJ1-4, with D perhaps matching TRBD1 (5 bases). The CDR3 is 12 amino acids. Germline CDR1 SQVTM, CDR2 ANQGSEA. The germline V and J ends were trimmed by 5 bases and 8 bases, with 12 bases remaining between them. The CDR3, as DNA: TGCAGCGTTCGGGGGGGAGGAGAAAAACTGTTTTTT. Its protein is CSVRGGGEKLFF.

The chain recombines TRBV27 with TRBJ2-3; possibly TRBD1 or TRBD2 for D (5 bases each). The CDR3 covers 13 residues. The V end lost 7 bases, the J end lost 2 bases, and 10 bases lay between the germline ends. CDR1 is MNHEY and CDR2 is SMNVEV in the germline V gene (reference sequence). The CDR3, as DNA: TGTGCCAGCATGGGACGGTACACAGATACGCAGTATTTT. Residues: CASMGRYTDTQYF.

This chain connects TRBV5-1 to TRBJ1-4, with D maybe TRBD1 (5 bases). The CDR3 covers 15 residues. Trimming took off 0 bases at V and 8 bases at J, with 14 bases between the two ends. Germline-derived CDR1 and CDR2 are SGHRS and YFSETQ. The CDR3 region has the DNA TGCGCCAGCAGCTTGGTGTCAGGGACTGGGGAAAAACTGTTTTTT. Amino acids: CASSLVSGTGEKLFF.

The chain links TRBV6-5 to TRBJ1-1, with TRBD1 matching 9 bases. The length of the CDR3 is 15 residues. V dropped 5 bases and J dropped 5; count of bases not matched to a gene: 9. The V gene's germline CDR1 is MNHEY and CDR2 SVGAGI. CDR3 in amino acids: CASSPTQGARTEAFF. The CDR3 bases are TGTGCCAGCAGTCCAACACAGGGGGCAAGGACTGAAGCTTTCTTT.

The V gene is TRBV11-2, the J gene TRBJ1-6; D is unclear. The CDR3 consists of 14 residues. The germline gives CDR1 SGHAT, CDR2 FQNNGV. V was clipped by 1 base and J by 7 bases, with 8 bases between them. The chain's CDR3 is CASSLAAANSPLHF. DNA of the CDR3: TGTGCCAGCAGCTTAGCAGCGGCAAATTCACCCCTCCACTTT.

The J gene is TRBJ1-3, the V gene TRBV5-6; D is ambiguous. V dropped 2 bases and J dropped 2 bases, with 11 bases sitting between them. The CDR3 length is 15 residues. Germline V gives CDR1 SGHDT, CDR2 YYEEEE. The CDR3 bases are TGTGCCAGCAGCTTCGGGCAGGTAACTGGAAACACCATATATTTT. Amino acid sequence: CASSFGQVTGNTIYF.

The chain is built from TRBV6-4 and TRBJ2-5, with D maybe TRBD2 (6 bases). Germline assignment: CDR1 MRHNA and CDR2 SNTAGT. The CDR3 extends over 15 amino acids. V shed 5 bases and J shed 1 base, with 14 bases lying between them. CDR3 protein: CASSPNGLPQETQYF. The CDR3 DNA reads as TGTGCCAGCAGTCCCAATGGACTACCCCAAGAGACCCAGTACTTC.

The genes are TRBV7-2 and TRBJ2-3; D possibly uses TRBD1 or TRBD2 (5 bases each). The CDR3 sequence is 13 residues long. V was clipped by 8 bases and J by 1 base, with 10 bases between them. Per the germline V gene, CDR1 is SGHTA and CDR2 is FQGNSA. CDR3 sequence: CASRDPGTDTQYF. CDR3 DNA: TGTGCCAGCCGGGACCCCGGCACAGATACGCAGTATTTT. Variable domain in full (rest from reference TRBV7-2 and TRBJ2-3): GAGVSQSPSNKVTEKGKDVELRCDPISGHTALYWYRQSLGQGLEFLIYFQGNSAPDKSGLPSDRFSAERTGGSVSTLTIQRTQQEDSAVYLCASRDPGTDTQYFGPGTRLTVL.

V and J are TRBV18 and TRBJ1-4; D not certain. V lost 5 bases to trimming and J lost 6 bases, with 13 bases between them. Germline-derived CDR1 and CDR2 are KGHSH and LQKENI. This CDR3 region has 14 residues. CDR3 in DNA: TGTGCCAGCTCAGAAGTCGGGATAGATGAAAAACTGTTTTTT. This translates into CASSEVGIDEKLFF.

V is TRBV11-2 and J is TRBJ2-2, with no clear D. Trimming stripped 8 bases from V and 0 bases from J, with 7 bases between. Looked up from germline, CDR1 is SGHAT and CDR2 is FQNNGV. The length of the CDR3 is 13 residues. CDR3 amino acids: CASAISNTGELFF. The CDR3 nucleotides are TGTGCCAGCGCGATATCGAACACCGGGGAGCTGTTTTTT.

In DNA form, the CDR3 reads TGTGCCAGCAGGGGGAGGACAGGGGGAGATACGCAGTATTTT. This encodes CASRGRTGGDTQYF. The chain links TRBV2 to TRBJ2-3; 10 bases fit TRBD1. Germline V lookup: CDR1 SNHLY, CDR2 FYNNEI. This CDR3 contains 14 residues. V was pared by 6 bases and J by 5 bases, with 5 bases of the junction left unmatched.

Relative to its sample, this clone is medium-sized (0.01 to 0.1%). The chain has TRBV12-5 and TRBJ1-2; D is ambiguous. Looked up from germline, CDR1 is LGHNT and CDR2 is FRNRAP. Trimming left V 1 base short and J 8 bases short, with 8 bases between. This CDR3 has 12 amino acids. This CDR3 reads CASGLEGWGYTF. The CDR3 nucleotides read TGTGCTAGTGGTTTGGAGGGTTGGGGCTACACCTTC.

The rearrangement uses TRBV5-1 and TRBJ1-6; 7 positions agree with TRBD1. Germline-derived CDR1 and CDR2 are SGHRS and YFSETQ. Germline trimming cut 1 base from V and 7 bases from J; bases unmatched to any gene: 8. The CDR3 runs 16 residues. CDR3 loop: CASSLTEGAGNSPLHF. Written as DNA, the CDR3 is TGCGCCAGCAGCTTGACCGAGGGGGCTGGGAATTCACCCCTCCACTTT.

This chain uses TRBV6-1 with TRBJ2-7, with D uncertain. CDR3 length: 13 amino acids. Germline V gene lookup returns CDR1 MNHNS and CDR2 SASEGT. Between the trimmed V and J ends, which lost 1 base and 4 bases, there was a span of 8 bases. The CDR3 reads CASSEVGVYEQYV. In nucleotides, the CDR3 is TGTGCCAGCAGTGAAGTTGGGGTTTACGAGCAGTACGTC.

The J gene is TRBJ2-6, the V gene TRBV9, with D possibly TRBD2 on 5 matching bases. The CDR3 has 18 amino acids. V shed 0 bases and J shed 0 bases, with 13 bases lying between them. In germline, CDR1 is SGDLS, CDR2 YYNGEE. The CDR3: CASSVGHLRDSGANVLTF. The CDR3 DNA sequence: TGTGCCAGCAGCGTAGGGCACCTGAGGGACTCTGGGGCCAACGTCCTGACTTTC.

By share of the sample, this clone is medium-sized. This chain's CDR3 is CSVGGTLAGGDTQYF. The DNA for the CDR3 is TGCAGCGTTGGAGGAACACTAGCGGGGGGCGATACGCAGTATTTT. The rearrangement joins TRBV29-1 to TRBJ2-3; 12 nucleotides align to TRBD2. Germline-derived CDR1 and CDR2 are SQVTM and ANQGSEA. Germline trimming cut 4 bases from V and 6 bases from J; bases unmatched to any gene: 8. The CDR3 covers 15 residues.

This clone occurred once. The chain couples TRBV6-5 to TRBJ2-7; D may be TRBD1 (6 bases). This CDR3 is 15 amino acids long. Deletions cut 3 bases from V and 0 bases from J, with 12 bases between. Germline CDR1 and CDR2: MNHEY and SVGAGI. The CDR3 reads CASSYGRDTSYEQYF. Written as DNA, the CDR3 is TGTGCCAGCAGTTATGGTCGGGACACCTCCTACGAGCAGTACTTC.

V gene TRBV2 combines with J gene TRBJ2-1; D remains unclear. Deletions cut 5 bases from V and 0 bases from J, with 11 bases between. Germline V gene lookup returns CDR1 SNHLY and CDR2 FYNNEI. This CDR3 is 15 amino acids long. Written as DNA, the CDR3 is TGTGCCAGCAGTCAAGGACGGAGCTCCTACAATGAGCAGTTCTTC. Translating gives CASSQGRSSYNEQFF.

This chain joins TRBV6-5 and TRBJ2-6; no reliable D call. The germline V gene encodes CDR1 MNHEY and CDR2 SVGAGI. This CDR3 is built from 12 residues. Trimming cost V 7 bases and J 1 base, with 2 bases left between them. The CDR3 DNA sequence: TGTGCCAGCATGTCTGGGGCCAACGTCCTGACTTTC. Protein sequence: CASMSGANVLTF.

In nucleotides, the CDR3 is TGTGCCAGCATCCAGACCGCCGGAGCTGAAGCTTTCTTT. Translation gives CASIQTAGAEAFF. The rearrangement links TRBV7-9 to TRBJ1-1; no definite D call. V was shortened by 7 bases and J by 6 bases, with 15 bases between the two germline ends. Germline V gene lookup returns CDR1 SEHNR and CDR2 FQNEAQ (reference sequence). The CDR3 is 13 residues long.

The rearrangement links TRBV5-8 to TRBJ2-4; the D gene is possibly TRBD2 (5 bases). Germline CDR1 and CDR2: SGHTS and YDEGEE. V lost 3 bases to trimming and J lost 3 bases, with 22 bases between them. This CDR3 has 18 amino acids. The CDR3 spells CASSYPRRTYMGKNIQYF. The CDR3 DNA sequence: TGTGCCAGCAGCTACCCCCGACGGACTTACATGGGCAAAAACATTCAGTACTTC. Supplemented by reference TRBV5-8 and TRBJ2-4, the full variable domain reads EAGVTQSPTHLIKTRGQQATLRCSPISGHTSVYWYQQALGLGLQFLLWYDEGEERNRGNFPPRFSGRQFPNYSSELNVNALELEDSALYLCASSYPRRTYMGKNIQYFGAGTRLSVL.

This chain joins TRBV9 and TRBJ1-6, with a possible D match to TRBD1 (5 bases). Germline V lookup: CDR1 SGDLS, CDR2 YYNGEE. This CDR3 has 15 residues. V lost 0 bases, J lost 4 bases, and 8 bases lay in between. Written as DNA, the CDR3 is TGTGCCAGCAGCGTAGAAGCAGGGTATAATTCACCCCTCCACTTT. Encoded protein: CASSVEAGYNSPLHF.

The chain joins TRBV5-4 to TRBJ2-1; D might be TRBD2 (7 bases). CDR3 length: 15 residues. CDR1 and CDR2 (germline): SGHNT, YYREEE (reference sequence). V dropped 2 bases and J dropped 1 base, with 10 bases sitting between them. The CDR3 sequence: CASSFRGASYNEQFF. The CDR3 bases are TGTGCCAGCAGCTTTCGGGGGGCGTCCTACAATGAGCAGTTCTTC. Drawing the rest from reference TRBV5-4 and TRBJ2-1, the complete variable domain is ETGVTQSPTHLIKTRGQQVTLRCSSQSGHNTVSWYQQALGQGPQFIFQYYREEENGRGNFPPRFSGLQFPNYSSELNVNALELDDSALYLCASSFRGASYNEQFFGPGTRLTVL.

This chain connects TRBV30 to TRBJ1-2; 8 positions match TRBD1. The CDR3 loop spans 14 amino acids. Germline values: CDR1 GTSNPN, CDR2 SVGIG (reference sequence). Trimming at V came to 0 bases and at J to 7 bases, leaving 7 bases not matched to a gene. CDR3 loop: CAWSVDDRGGGYTF. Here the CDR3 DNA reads TGTGCCTGGAGTGTAGATGACAGGGGAGGTGGCTACACCTTC.

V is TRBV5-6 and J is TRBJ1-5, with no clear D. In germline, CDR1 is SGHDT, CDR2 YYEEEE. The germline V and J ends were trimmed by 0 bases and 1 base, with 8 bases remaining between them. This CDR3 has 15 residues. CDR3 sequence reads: CASSLAVGSNQPQHF. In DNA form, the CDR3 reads TGTGCCAGCAGCTTGGCCGTAGGGAGCAATCAGCCCCAGCATTTT.

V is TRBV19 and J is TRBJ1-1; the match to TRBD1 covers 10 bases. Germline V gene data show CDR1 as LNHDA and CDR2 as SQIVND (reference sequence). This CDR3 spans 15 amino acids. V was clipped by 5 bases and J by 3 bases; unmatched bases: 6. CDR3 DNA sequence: TGTGCCAGTAGTGGGGACAGGGGAGGGTACACTGAAGCTTTCTTT. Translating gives CASSGDRGGYTEAFF.

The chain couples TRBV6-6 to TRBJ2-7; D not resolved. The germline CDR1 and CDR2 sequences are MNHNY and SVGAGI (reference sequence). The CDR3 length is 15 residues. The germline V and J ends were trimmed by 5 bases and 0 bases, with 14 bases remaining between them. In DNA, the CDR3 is TGTGCCAGCAGTCCGGCTAACGGCCTCTCCTACGAGCAGTACTTC. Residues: CASSPANGLSYEQYF.